One sample yielded the 18 T cell receptor beta chains listed below, sequenced in a study of CD8 T cells in ankylosing spondylitis. Antigens for these TCRs are unknown. Whole-study results and caveats: One TCR beta motif, made up of eight or nine highly homologous variants, appeared characteristic of ankylosing spondylitis blood.

TCRdb re-called the 5' RACE reads with MiXCR, one entry per CDR3 protein. Of over 700,000 distinct CDR3 sequences in the sample, around 20% were seen once. Input material: blood, either unsorted or a sorted T cell fraction (not recorded which). The receptors were sampled from a male donor with ankylosing spondylitis.

Ten or more counts support this clonotype. This chain uses TRBV12-3 or TRBV12-4 with TRBJ1-5; unclear D gene. Trimming shortened V by 5 bases and J by 0 bases, and 5 bases separated the two germline ends. The CDR3 runs 13 residues. The CDR3 sequence: CASSPYSNQPQHF. CDR3 sequence (DNA): TGTGCCAGCAGTCCATATAGCAATCAGCCCCAGCATTTT.

This clonotype was observed a few times. The chain uses TRBV6-5 and TRBJ2-2; D possibly corresponds to TRBD2 (5 bases). The CDR3 is 12 amino acids. The ends were cut back, 5 bases at V and 7 bases at J, with 8 bases in the middle. CDR1 is MNHEY, CDR2 SVGAGI, per germline. The DNA of the CDR3 is TGTGCCAGCAGTATCGGAGGCGGGGAGCTGTTTTTT. Residues: CASSIGGGELFF.

The chain couples TRBV7-2 to TRBJ2-5, with D perhaps matching TRBD1 or TRBD2 (5 bases each). Germline assignment: CDR1 SGHTA and CDR2 FQGNSA. The CDR3 has 11 residues. V lost 0 bases, J lost 11 bases, and 7 bases lay in between. The CDR3 DNA reads TGTGCCAGCAGCTTAGCGGGACGTCAGTACTTC. Residues: CASSLAGRQYF.

V gene TRBV5-1 combines with J gene TRBJ2-1, with D unresolved. Germline V gives CDR1 SGHRS, CDR2 YFSETQ. V was cut by 0 bases and J by 5 bases, with 9 bases left in between. This CDR3 is 14 amino acids long. The CDR3 DNA is TGCGCCAGCAGCTTGGGGGTGGGGAACAATGAGCAGTTCTTC. It yields the protein CASSLGVGNNEQFF.

V is TRBV12-3 or TRBV12-4 and J is TRBJ2-1; D not certain. V was shortened by 3 bases and J by 9 bases, with 6 bases between the two germline ends. The CDR3 is 11 residues long. The CDR3 loop reads CASSFAGEQFF. CDR3 nucleotide sequence: TGTGCCAGCAGTTTTGCTGGTGAGCAGTTCTTC.

This clonotype was counted only a few times. The chain combines TRBV4-1 with TRBJ2-7; D not resolved. Germline CDR1 reads MGHRA; CDR2 reads YSYEKL. Between the trimmed V and J ends, which lost 1 base and 2 bases, there was a span of 12 bases. CDR3 size: 15 residues. This CDR3 reads CASSQAHAPPYEQYF. CDR3 in DNA: TGCGCCAGCAGCCAAGCACACGCACCTCCCTACGAGCAGTACTTC.

Only a few counts were recorded for this clonotype. The chain couples TRBV6-1 to TRBJ2-7, with a tentative D call TRBD1 (6 bases). This CDR3 spans 16 amino acids. V lost 6 bases, J lost 5 bases, and 23 bases lay in between. Germline V gene lookup returns CDR1 MNHNS and CDR2 SASEGT. In DNA form, the CDR3 reads TGTGCCAGCAGCCCCGGCCAGGGGCGGGCCGGGAACGAGCAGTACTTC. Translated, it gives CASSPGQGRAGNEQYF.

This clonotype has only a few counts. The rearrangement uses TRBV13 and TRBJ2-3; TRBD2 aligns across 7 bases. The trim removed 6 bases at V and 0 bases at J, leaving 18 bases unmatched. Germline V gene data show CDR1 as PRHDT and CDR2 as FYEKMQ (reference sequence). This CDR3 spans 19 amino acids. The CDR3 loop reads CASSMANPFSSGSTDTQYF. CDR3 nucleotide sequence: TGTGCCAGCAGTATGGCAAATCCCTTTTCTAGCGGTAGCACAGATACGCAGTATTTT.

This clonotype was counted only a few times. The V and J genes are TRBV28 and TRBJ1-1; the D gene is possibly TRBD1 (6 bases). There are 17 residues in the CDR3. The germline V and J ends were trimmed by 7 bases and 1 base, with 22 bases remaining between them. Germline loops: CDR1 MDHEN, CDR2 SYDVKM. CDR3 sequence reads: CASTPLDSAGGNTEAFF. For the CDR3, the DNA is TGTGCCAGCACCCCTCTGGACAGCGCAGGCGGGAACACTGAAGCTTTCTTT.

This clonotype showed up just once. The chain joins TRBV7-6 to TRBJ2-2; no reliable D call. Trimming removed 2 bases from V and 6 bases from J, with 10 bases in between. The CDR3 has 14 amino acids. The germline V gene encodes CDR1 SGHVS and CDR2 FNYEAQ. This CDR3 reads CASSLLDPPGELFF. The CDR3 DNA follows: TGTGCCAGCAGCTTACTCGACCCCCCCGGGGAGCTGTTTTTT.

This clonotype has more than one count but fewer than ten. This rearrangement joins TRBV20-1 to TRBJ2-2; D unresolved. The CDR3 consists of 15 residues. Germline V CDR1 and CDR2: DFQATT, SNEGSKA (reference sequence). V was trimmed by 0 bases and J by 1 base, leaving 9 bases between them. CDR3 amino acids: CSARDHRRNTGELFF. The CDR3 coding sequence is TGCAGTGCTAGAGATCATCGGCGGAACACCGGGGAGCTGTTTTTT.

V is TRBV27 and J is TRBJ1-1; no firm D call. The CDR3 is made up of 14 amino acids. Germline loops: CDR1 MNHEY, CDR2 SMNVEV (reference sequence). The V end lost 6 bases, the J end lost 4 bases, and 15 bases lay between the germline ends. CDR3 residues: CASSLGFRSTEAFF. For the CDR3, the DNA is TGTGCCAGCAGCCTGGGGTTCAGGAGCACTGAAGCTTTCTTT.

The CDR3 sequence: CASSLEGESRSSYEQYF. The CDR3, as DNA: TGTGCCAGCAGCTTAGAAGGGGAATCCCGATCGTCCTACGAGCAGTACTTC. This chain connects TRBV7-9 to TRBJ2-7; D may be TRBD1 (5 bases). The CDR3 is 17 amino acids. V was shortened by 1 base and J by 1 base, with 17 bases between the two germline ends. Germline CDR1 reads SEHNR; CDR2 reads FQNEAQ (reference sequence).

This clonotype has a handful of counts. This CDR3 reads CASSRQVNQPQHF. The CDR3 DNA sequence: TGTGCCAGCAGCCGACAGGTCAATCAGCCCCAGCATTTT. The chain has TRBV7-8 and TRBJ1-5; TRBD1 might be the D (6 bases). The germline V gene encodes CDR1 SGHVS and CDR2 FQNEAQ. The CDR3 extends over 13 amino acids. The V and J ends lost 5 bases and 3 bases respectively, with 8 bases between them.

This clonotype was detected ten times or more. This rearrangement joins TRBV28 to TRBJ2-7; D unclear. There are 15 residues in the CDR3. Germline V lookup: CDR1 MDHEN, CDR2 SYDVKM. V gave up 6 bases and J gave up 0 bases, with 15 bases separating them. The DNA for the CDR3 is TGTGCCAGCAGCTCCTTCTCAATACGCTCCTACGAGCAGTACTTC. It encodes CASSSFSIRSYEQYF.

This clonotype appeared a few times. The chain recombines TRBV4-2 with TRBJ2-1, with D unclear. V lost 2 bases, J lost 4 bases, and 12 bases lay in between. The CDR3 is 15 amino acids. Germline V lookup: CDR1 LGHNA, CDR2 YNFKEQ. Here the CDR3 DNA reads TGTGCCAGCAGCCAATTGTTAGTGGATTACAATGAGCAGTTCTTC. The encoded protein is CASSQLLVDYNEQFF.

The chain recombines TRBV20-1 with TRBJ2-1; 9 nucleotides align to TRBD2. V gave up 7 bases and J gave up 0 bases; unmatched junction bases: 19. The CDR3 totals 19 residues. From germline, CDR1 is DFQATT and CDR2 SNEGSKA (reference sequence). Written as DNA, the CDR3 is TGCAGTGTTACGGGTGTGAGCGGGGGGATTTCGAGCTCCTACAATGAGCAGTTCTTC. The encoded protein is CSVTGVSGGISSSYNEQFF.

This clonotype was found a few times. The V call is TRBV5-1, the J call TRBJ2-5; 7 nucleotides line up with TRBD2. Unmatched junction bases numbered 12, after V lost 4 bases and J lost 3 bases. The CDR3 runs 16 residues. CDR1 and CDR2 from the germline V gene are SGHRS and YFSETQ. CDR3 DNA sequence: TGCGCCAGCAGCCCCGGAGGGCTAGCGGTAAAAGAGACCCAGTACTTC. Its protein is CASSPGGLAVKETQYF.